These 21 T cell receptor beta chains share one sample of origin, sequenced in a study of OX40 agonist ivuxolimab in advanced cancers. Assay used: immunoSEQ multiplex PCR; TCRdb lists only in-frame clones, some missing. This table holds about 82,000 clones, roughly 91% found once. Specimen: CD4+ or CD8+ T cells sorted from blood, collected in a trial of the OX40 agonist ivuxolimab. The receptors originated from an adult with an advanced solid tumor such as melanoma, head and neck, liver or kidney cancer.

This clone was found once. This sequence joins TRBV15 and TRBJ2-1, with D unresolved. This CDR3 region has 12 residues. CDR1 is LNHNV, CDR2 YYDKDF, per germline (reference sequence). The germline V and J ends were trimmed by 5 bases and 11 bases, with 13 bases remaining between them. CDR3 protein: CATSSPKAKQFF. The CDR3 region has the DNA TGTGCCACCAGCTCCCCCAAGGCAAAGCAGTTCTTC. Filled out from reference TRBV15 and TRBJ2-1, the complete variable domain reads DAMVIQNPRYQVTQFGKPVTLSCSQTLNHNVMYWYQQKSSQAPKLLFHYYDKDFNNEADTPDNFQSRRPNTSFCFLDIRSPGLGDTAMYLCATSSPKAKQFFGPGTRLTVL.

The J gene is TRBJ2-5, the V gene TRBV27; D possibly corresponds to TRBD2 (5 bases). Germline V gives CDR1 MNHEY, CDR2 SMNVEV (reference sequence). The length of the CDR3 is 14 residues. Trimming left V 8 bases short and J 1 base short, with 14 bases between. DNA of the CDR3: TGTGCCAGCGGCCGGCCGGGGATCCAAGAGACCCAGTACTTC. Its translation is CASGRPGIQETQYF.

The chain employs TRBV6-5 and TRBJ1-6; 10 positions agree with TRBD1. The CDR3 has 14 residues. V trimming: 6 bases; J trimming: 9 bases; junction bases outside the gene matches: 5. Germline CDR1 is MNHEY and CDR2 is SVGAGI. The CDR3 DNA reads TGTGCCAGCAGCCCCGACAGGGGGCTTTCACCCCTCCACTTT. Its translation is CASSPDRGLSPLHF.

CDR3 nucleotides: TGTGCCAGCTCACCACCGAATCAGGGGGGGTTCGAGCAGTACTTC. This codes for CASSPPNQGGFEQYF. This chain connects TRBV18 to TRBJ2-7, with D perhaps being TRBD1 or TRBD2 (7 bases each). Germline-derived CDR1 and CDR2 are KGHSH and LQKENI. The ends were cut back, 0 bases at V and 6 bases at J, with 15 bases in the middle. The CDR3 is made up of 15 amino acids.

This chain joins TRBV19 and TRBJ1-2, with D unclear. V was pared by 5 bases and J by 4 bases, with 17 bases between. Germline CDR1 is LNHDA and CDR2 is SQIVND (reference sequence). The CDR3 has 15 amino acids. CDR3 DNA: TGTGCCAGTAGTCACGTATCGACTGCCGCCTATGGCTACACCTTC. Encoded protein: CASSHVSTAAYGYTF.

This chain joins TRBV5-6 and TRBJ2-7, with D possibly matching TRBD1 (5 bases). V dropped 3 bases and J dropped 0 bases, with 10 bases sitting between them. Germline values: CDR1 SGHDT, CDR2 YYEEEE. The CDR3 totals 14 residues. The CDR3 spells CASSWGGNSYEQYF. The CDR3 DNA reads TGTGCCAGCAGCTGGGGCGGTAACTCCTACGAGCAGTACTTC.

The chain employs TRBV5-4 and TRBJ1-5; D may be TRBD1 (5 bases). The germline V gene encodes CDR1 SGHNT and CDR2 YYREEE (reference sequence). With 1 base removed from V and 13 bases from J, the gap between germline ends came to 12 bases. CDR3 length equals 12 residues. The CDR3 region is CASSLLGGLQHF. In nucleotides, the CDR3 is TGTGCCAGCAGCTTGTTGGGGGGGTTACAGCATTTT.

This chain connects TRBV7-3 to TRBJ2-3, with 11 positions matching TRBD2. V lost 5 bases and J lost 2; bases outside the gene matches: 6. CDR3 length: 16 residues. From germline, CDR1 is SGHTA and CDR2 FQGTGA. CDR3 bases: TGTGCCAGCAGCACCGGGACTAGCGGCTCCACAGATACGCAGTATTTT. Its translation: CASSTGTSGSTDTQYF.

This chain connects TRBV19 to TRBJ2-4, with 8 positions matching TRBD2. CDR1 LNHDA and CDR2 SQIVND come from the germline V gene (reference sequence). The CDR3 runs 22 residues. The junction had 24 bases not matched to a gene; V was cut back by 5 bases and J by 0 bases. The CDR3 loop reads CASSPARGALAHVRIAKNIQYF. The DNA of the CDR3 is TGTGCCAGTAGTCCAGCGCGGGGGGCACTCGCGCATGTCCGAATAGCCAAAAACATTCAGTACTTC.

The chain is built from TRBV20-1 and TRBJ2-1, with unresolved D. Between the trimmed V and J ends, which lost 0 bases and 10 bases, there was a span of 7 bases. CDR3 size: 11 residues. Germline V gene data show CDR1 as DFQATT and CDR2 as SNEGSKA (reference sequence). CDR3 protein: CSARDVGEQFF. The CDR3 bases are TGCAGTGCTAGAGATGTGGGAGAGCAGTTCTTC.

The genes are TRBV19 and TRBJ2-1, with 9 bases aligning to TRBD2. Germline V gene sequence: CDR1 LNHDA, CDR2 SQIVND (reference sequence). After removal of 3 bases from V and 4 bases from J, the junction contained 10 bases not matched to a gene. The length of the CDR3 is 17 residues. CDR3 in amino acids: CASSIEAREGFYNEQFF. The CDR3 DNA follows: TGTGCCAGTAGTATCGAGGCGCGGGAGGGCTTTTACAATGAGCAGTTCTTC.

The rearrangement uses TRBV27 and TRBJ2-7; no clear D gene. The CDR3 extends over 13 amino acids. V was pared by 6 bases and J by 3 bases, with 12 bases between. Germline V gene sequence: CDR1 MNHEY, CDR2 SMNVEV (reference sequence). CDR3 in DNA: TGTGCCAGCAGCCACGGAATGGGCTACGAGCAGTACTTC. As protein: CASSHGMGYEQYF.

This sequence joins TRBV19 and TRBJ1-1, with a tentative D call TRBD1 (5 bases). The V end lost 6 bases, the J end lost 1 base, and 12 bases lay between the germline ends. CDR1 LNHDA and CDR2 SQIVND come from the germline V gene (reference sequence). The CDR3 is 14 residues long. CDR3 nucleotide sequence: TGTGCCAGTAGACCCCTTGGGGGGAACACTGAAGCTTTCTTT. This translates into CASRPLGGNTEAFF.

V and J are TRBV5-4 and TRBJ1-4; D is perhaps TRBD1 (5 bases). CDR1 is SGHNT and CDR2 is YYREEE in the germline V gene (reference sequence). V was pared by 5 bases and J by 0 bases, with 11 bases between. The CDR3 spans 15 residues. The CDR3 reads CASSFGGTTNEKLFF. CDR3 nucleotides: TGTGCCAGCAGTTTTGGGGGAACAACTAATGAAAAACTGTTTTTT.

The J gene is TRBJ2-5, the V gene TRBV28; TRBD1 matches at 7 bases. The CDR3 extends over 16 amino acids. Germline CDR1 and CDR2: MDHEN and SYDVKM. The trim removed 3 bases at V and 5 bases at J, leaving 12 bases unmatched. The CDR3 nucleotides read TGTGCCAGCAGTTTCGCCGACAGGGACCGGAGGGAGACCCAGTACTTC. This encodes CASSFADRDRRETQYF.

The count of this clone is one. The rearrangement uses TRBV18 and TRBJ2-7, with 8 bases lining up with TRBD2. CDR1 and CDR2 from the germline V gene are KGHSH and LQKENI. Trimming at V came to 3 bases and at J to 3 bases, leaving 4 bases not matched to a gene. The CDR3 spans 14 residues. CDR3 residues: CASSPDSGIYEQYF. CDR3 nucleotides: TGTGCCAGCTCACCCGATAGCGGGATCTACGAGCAGTACTTC.

The rearrangement uses TRBV27 and TRBJ2-7; no reliable D call. Germline values: CDR1 MNHEY, CDR2 SMNVEV (reference sequence). V was pared by 5 bases and J by 1 base, with 15 bases between. The CDR3 has 15 amino acids. The CDR3 is CASSPGSNPSYEQYF. In DNA form, the CDR3 reads TGTGCCAGCAGTCCCGGGTCCAACCCTTCCTACGAGCAGTACTTC.

V usage is TRBV7-2 and J usage is TRBJ1-4, with 10 nucleotides matching TRBD1. The CDR3 is 16 amino acids. CDR1 and CDR2 from the germline V gene are SGHTA and FQGNSA. The ends lost 0 bases at V and 2 bases at J; junction bases unmatched: 0. The chain's CDR3 is CASSLAGQGTNEKLFF. DNA for the CDR3: TGTGCCAGCAGCTTAGCGGGACAGGGGACTAATGAAAAACTGTTTTTT.

This chain uses TRBV7-2 with TRBJ1-4; possible D gene TRBD1, 5 bases. Germline V gives CDR1 SGHTA, CDR2 FQGNSA. Trimming pared 5 bases from V and 14 bases from J, leaving 15 bases between. The CDR3 sequence is 12 residues long. In DNA form, the CDR3 reads TGTGCCAGCAGCCTGGCGGGGGGTCTGCTGTTTTTT. Protein product: CASSLAGGLLFF.

V is TRBV7-8 and J is TRBJ2-2; D may match TRBD1 or TRBD2 (6 bases each). The CDR3 sequence is 19 residues long. Germline V gives CDR1 SGHVS, CDR2 FQNEAQ. Trimming shortened V by 0 bases and J by 6 bases, and 23 bases separated the two germline ends. This CDR3 reads CASSLAGGAKPSIAGELFF. CDR3 DNA sequence: TGTGCCAGCAGCTTAGCGGGGGGCGCAAAACCCTCGATCGCCGGGGAGCTGTTTTTT.

Only one count was recorded for this clone. The chain uses TRBV7-3 and TRBJ1-3; D is perhaps TRBD1 (5 bases). Trimming shortened V by 2 bases and J by 4 bases, and 9 bases separated the two germline ends. This CDR3 is 14 amino acids long. Germline CDR1 and CDR2: SGHTA and FQGTGA. Here the CDR3 DNA reads TGTGCCAGCAGCTTACCAGGGTCAGGAAACACCATATATTTT. It yields the protein CASSLPGSGNTIYF.